Listed here is a single TCR beta chain. Assay: immunoSEQ multiplex PCR; the TCRdb copy retains only in-frame clones and omits some. The sample holds approximately 250,000 clones, over 80% seen once. This entry comes from a study of blood T cell repertoires in COVID-19. Sequencing used peripheral blood. This sequence was found in a woman aged 60-70 years with active or convalescent COVID-19.

The CDR3 sequence: CSVSRVNTEAFF. The CDR3 bases are TGCAGCGTTAGCAGGGTGAACACTGAAGCTTTCTTT. The chain links TRBV29-1 to TRBJ1-1, with TRBD1 as a possible D gene (5 bases). In germline, CDR1 is SQVTM, CDR2 ANQGSEA. CDR3 length: 12 amino acids. Between the trimmed V and J ends, which lost 5 bases and 0 bases, there was a span of 7 bases.